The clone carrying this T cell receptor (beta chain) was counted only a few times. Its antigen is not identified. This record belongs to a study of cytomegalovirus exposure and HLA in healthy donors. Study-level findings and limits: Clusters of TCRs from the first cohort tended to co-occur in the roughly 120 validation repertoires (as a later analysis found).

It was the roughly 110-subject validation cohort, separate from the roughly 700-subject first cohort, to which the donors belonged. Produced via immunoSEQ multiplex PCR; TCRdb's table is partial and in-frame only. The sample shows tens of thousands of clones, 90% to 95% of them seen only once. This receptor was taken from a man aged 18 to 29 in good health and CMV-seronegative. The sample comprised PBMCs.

The CDR3 sequence is CASSSLRGSSGNTIYF. The CDR3 nucleotides read TGTGCCAGCAGCTCCCTCAGGGGATCCTCTGGAAACACCATATATTTT. The V call is TRBV11-2, the J call TRBJ1-3; D may be TRBD1 (6 bases). Germline V gene sequence: CDR1 SGHAT, CDR2 FQNNGV. This CDR3 spans 16 amino acids. Between the trimmed V and J ends, which lost 4 bases and 0 bases, there was a span of 13 bases.